Below, 8 T cell receptor beta chains from the same sample are listed, as sequenced in a study of vaccination effects on CD4 cells after COVID-19. Antigens of these TCRs are unknown. Only in-frame clones appear in the TCRdb table, and some are missing; sequencing was by immunoSEQ multiplex PCR. Here the sample spans about 39,000 clones, about two thirds being singletons. Upon completion of 10 to 11 days in culture, CD4+ T cells were isolated. Participants got two doses of BNT162b2 or mRNA-1273 vaccine. The sequenced sample was CD4+ T cells from PBMCs cultured without peptide, obtained after COVID-19 vaccination. The receptor set was obtained from a human donor who received a COVID-19 vaccine.

V gene TRBV27 combines with J gene TRBJ1-6; weak D call: TRBD1 (6 bases). The CDR3 loop spans 15 amino acids. Per the germline V gene, CDR1 is MNHEY and CDR2 is SMNVEV (reference sequence). V was pared by 4 bases and J by 6 bases, with 13 bases between. The CDR3 region is CASSSPDRFNSPLHF. DNA of the CDR3: TGTGCCAGCAGTTCCCCCGACAGGTTTAATTCACCCCTCCACTTT.

This clone was picked up one time. The chain has TRBV6-5 and TRBJ1-1; D gene uncertain. Germline V gives CDR1 MNHEY, CDR2 SVGAGI. Trimming stripped 0 bases from V and 2 bases from J, with 10 bases between. This CDR3 spans 15 amino acids. The CDR3 DNA is TGTGCCAGCAGTTACTCGAATGAGGTAAACACTGAAGCTTTCTTT. Translating gives CASSYSNEVNTEAFF.

This clone was seen once. The chain recombines TRBV25-1 with TRBJ2-1; the D gene is possibly TRBD1 (5 bases). Germline values: CDR1 MGHDK, CDR2 SYGVNS. V lost 1 base and J lost 6, with 13 bases in between. The CDR3 is 15 residues long. CDR3 DNA sequence: TGTGCCAGCAGTGAATTGGGCAGGGTGTTCAATGAGCAGTTCTTC. It yields the protein CASSELGRVFNEQFF.

The chain has TRBV7-2 and TRBJ1-2; possibly TRBD1 for D (5 bases). The CDR3 runs 14 residues. V was cut by 1 base and J by 4 bases, with 10 bases left in between. Germline lookup yields CDR1 SGHTA and CDR2 FQGNSA. CDR3 nucleotide sequence: TGTGCCAGCAGCTTAGAAGGCAGGGCCTATGGCTACACCTTC. Its translation is CASSLEGRAYGYTF.

This clone has only a few counts. The rearrangement uses TRBV10-1 and TRBJ2-3; the D gene is possibly TRBD2 (5 bases). The V end was cut by 3 bases, the J end by 5 bases, with 12 bases between. The CDR3 covers 14 residues. CDR1 is WNHNN, CDR2 SYGVQD, per germline (reference sequence). The CDR3 loop is CASSEPASLDTQYF. The CDR3 DNA reads TGCGCCAGCAGTGAACCGGCTAGCCTAGATACGCAGTATTTT.

This clone was counted between two and nine times. The chain has TRBV13 and TRBJ2-1; D not resolved. With 5 bases removed from V and 7 bases from J, the gap between germline ends came to 6 bases. Germline lookup yields CDR1 PRHDT and CDR2 FYEKMQ (reference sequence). CDR3 length equals 11 residues. The CDR3 nucleotides read TGTGCCAGCAGCCTAAGAAATGAGCAGTTCTTC. Residues: CASSLRNEQFF.

The chain links TRBV6-5 to TRBJ1-1; D gene ambiguous. Germline V lookup: CDR1 MNHEY, CDR2 SVGAGI. The V end lost 5 bases, the J end lost 5 bases, and 18 bases lay between the germline ends. The CDR3 has 15 amino acids. The CDR3 region is CASSHLAAGGTEAFF. The DNA of the CDR3 is TGTGCCAGCAGTCACCTGGCGGCAGGCGGAACTGAAGCTTTCTTT.

This clone occurred a few times. J is TRBJ2-1 and V is TRBV11-2; 7 bases map to TRBD2. The CDR3 has 15 amino acids. V trimming: 1 base; J trimming: 5 bases; junction bases outside the gene matches: 5. In germline, CDR1 is SGHAT, CDR2 FQNNGV. In nucleotides, the CDR3 is TGTGCCAGCAGCTTAGTTGGCGGGAGTAACAATGAGCAGTTCTTC. Translated, it gives CASSLVGGSNNEQFF.